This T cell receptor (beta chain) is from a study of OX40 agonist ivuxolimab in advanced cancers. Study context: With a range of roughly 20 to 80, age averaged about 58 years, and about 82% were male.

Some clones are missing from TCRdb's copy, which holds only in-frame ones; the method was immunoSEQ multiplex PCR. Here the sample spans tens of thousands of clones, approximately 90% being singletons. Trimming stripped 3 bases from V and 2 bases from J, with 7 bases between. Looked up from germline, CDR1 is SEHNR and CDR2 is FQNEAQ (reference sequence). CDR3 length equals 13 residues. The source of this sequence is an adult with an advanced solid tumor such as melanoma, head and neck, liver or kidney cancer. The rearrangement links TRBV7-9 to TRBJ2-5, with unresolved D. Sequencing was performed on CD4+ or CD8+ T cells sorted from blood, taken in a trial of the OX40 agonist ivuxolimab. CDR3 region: CASSFSGQETQYF. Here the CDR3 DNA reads TGTGCCAGCAGCTTTTCCGGGCAAGAGACCCAGTACTTC.